Here is one T cell receptor (beta chain) with its context. This clonotype has just a few counts. The antigen it recognizes is unknown. Qualities for individual bases were not recorded, and no much larger clone is one base off. This sample was taken from a study of human T cells and chemical hapten exposure listed by TCRdb under 2021. For context, the study as a whole: For sensitization, 2% DPC in acetone was applied to a roughly 2 cm by roughly 2 cm area of upper inner arm skin. Blood was sampled from patients pre-sensitization (week 0) and at 2, 6 and about 24 weeks after DPC sensitization. The libraries were sequenced as a pool, and the TCR yield per sample differed mostly because of small variations in library volumes within the pool. Patch testing on the upper back used Finn chambers containing 0.01% DPC, with scoring done after 6 days according to International Contact Dermatitis Research Group standards. Most of the patients in the cohort were female, and the cohort covered alopecia areata with under or over 50% scalp involvement, alopecia totalis and alopecia universalis. This study followed changes in the peripheral blood TCR repertoire in vivo during primary and secondary sensitization of alopecia patients to the hapten diphenylcyclopropenone (DPC). Blood for TCR sequencing was provided by twenty-nine alopecia patients at one to four time points (pre-sensitization, 2, 6 and 24 weeks). Weekly therapeutic DPC doses were additionally applied to the scalp of patients throughout the approximately 25-week study period. Broader findings and caveats from the paper: Patch test score correlated positively with the number of PT1 expanded TCRs, reaching significance at thresholds 8, 16 and 32 but not at 4. Because all patients had alopecia, a presumed autoimmune disease, the immune response of the patients might differ from that of healthy individuals. Significantly more large CDR3 similarity clusters were formed by expanded TCRs than by pre-sensitization or healthy control sets, consistent with antigen-driven responses. Repeated subsampling changed both the strength of the expansion versus patch-test correlation and the threshold at which the correlation became significant. No change with DPC sensitization was found in the number of TCRs above 1 in 1000 frequency, and no evidence of global repertoire structure alterations was found.

This specimen's time point label, per the study, means: pre-sensitization, week 0. This sample's treatment or condition label indicates: therapeutic diphenylcyclopropenone sensitization with weekly scalp DPC. Blood at each patch-test visit was drawn before the patch test was applied. Patients were eligible if aged 18 to 70, diagnosed with alopecia and judged suitable for DPC therapy, and pregnant patients were excluded. Unfractionated whole blood was collected in Tempus Blood RNA tubes, and total RNA was extracted from that blood. Libraries came from RACE. The instrument given in TCRdb is NextSeq 500. During library preparation, unique molecular identifiers were attached to individual cDNA molecules so that TCRs could be counted quantitatively and reproducibly. Each blood RNA sample was used to sequence both TCR alpha and TCR beta chains. The paper's processing steps were these. Samples had a median of approximately 96,000 TCRs, with a range from about 23,224 to 750,000. The Decombinator software suite was used to annotate V, J and CDR3 in the TCR reads. To make PS versus PT1 abundance plots, every sample was subsampled to the same number of TCRs (28,000). Expanded TCRs were defined as absent before sensitization and observed at least eight times at the 2-week time point. The public reads were run again by TCRdb, first through fastp at Q25 and then through MiXCR, and only productive beta chains were kept. All rows with the same CDR3 protein become a single entry with the most common DNA and genes. The V and J calls here are based on TCRdb, not the publication. For this sample the table gives around 120,000 distinct CDR3 sequences, of which roughly 13% were detected only once. 2.5% to 3.5% of the sample rests with the top ten.

V loses 3 bases at its end and J loses 4 bases; junction bases beyond the gene matches: 9. The CDR3 measures 15 amino acids from cysteine to phenylalanine. The DNA shown is the 45-base CDR3, in frame from base 1. CDR1 SQVTM and CDR2 ANQGSEA were looked up in the germline V gene. The receptor comes from a woman aged 18-35 years with alopecia areata. Some clones in this sample may be carry-over from other donors' samples. This specimen was whole blood, taken in connection with sensitization to the hapten diphenylcyclopropenone (DPC). The V gene is TRBV29-1 and the J gene is TRBJ2-3; 8 middle bases align to TRBD1. DNA sequence: TGCAGCGTTGAGGGACAGGAACGAGCCCCAGATACGCAGTATTTT. Its amino acids are CSVEGQERAPDTQYF.